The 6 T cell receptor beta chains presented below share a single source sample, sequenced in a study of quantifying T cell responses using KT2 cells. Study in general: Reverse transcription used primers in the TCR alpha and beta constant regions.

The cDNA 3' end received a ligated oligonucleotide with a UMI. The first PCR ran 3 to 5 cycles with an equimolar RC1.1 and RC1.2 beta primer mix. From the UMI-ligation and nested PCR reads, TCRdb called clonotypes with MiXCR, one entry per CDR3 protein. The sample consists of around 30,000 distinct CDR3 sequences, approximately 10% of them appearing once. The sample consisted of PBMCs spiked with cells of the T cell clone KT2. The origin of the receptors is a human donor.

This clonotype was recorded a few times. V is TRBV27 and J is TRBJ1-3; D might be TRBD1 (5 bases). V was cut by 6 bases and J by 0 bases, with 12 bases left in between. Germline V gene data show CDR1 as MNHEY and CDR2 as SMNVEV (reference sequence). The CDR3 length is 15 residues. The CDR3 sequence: CASRGTGRSGNTIYF. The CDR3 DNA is TGTGCCAGCAGGGGGACGGGGCGCTCTGGAAACACCATATATTTT.

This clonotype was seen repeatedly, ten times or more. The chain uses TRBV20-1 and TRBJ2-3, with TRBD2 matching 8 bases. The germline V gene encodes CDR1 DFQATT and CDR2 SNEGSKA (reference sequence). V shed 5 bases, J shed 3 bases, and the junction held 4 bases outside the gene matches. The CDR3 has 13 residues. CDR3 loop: CSARGGKTDTQYF. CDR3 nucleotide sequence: TGCAGTGCTCGCGGGGGGAAAACAGATACGCAGTATTTT.

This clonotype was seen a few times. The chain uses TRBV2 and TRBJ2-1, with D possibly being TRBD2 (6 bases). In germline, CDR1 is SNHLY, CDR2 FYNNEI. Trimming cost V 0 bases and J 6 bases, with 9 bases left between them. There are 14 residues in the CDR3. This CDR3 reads CASSEAGGSNEQFF. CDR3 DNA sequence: TGTGCCAGCAGTGAAGCCGGGGGTAGCAATGAGCAGTTCTTC. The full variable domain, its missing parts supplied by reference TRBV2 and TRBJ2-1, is EPEVTQTPSHQVTQMGQEVILRCVPISNHLYFYWYRQILGQKVEFLVSFYNNEISEKSEIFDDQFSVERPDGSNFTLKIRSTKLEDSAMYFCASSEAGGSNEQFFGPGTRLTVL.

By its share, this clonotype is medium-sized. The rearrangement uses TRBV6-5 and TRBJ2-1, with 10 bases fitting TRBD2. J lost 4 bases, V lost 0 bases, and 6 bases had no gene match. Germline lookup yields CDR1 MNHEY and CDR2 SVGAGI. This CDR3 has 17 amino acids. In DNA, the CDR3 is TGTGCCAGCAGTTACTCCCCACTAGCGGGGATATACAATGAGCAGTTCTTC. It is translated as CASSYSPLAGIYNEQFF.

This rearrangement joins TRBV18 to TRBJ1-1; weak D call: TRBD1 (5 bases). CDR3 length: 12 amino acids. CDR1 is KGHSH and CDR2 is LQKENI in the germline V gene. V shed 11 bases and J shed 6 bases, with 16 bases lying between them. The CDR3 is CAAGLGGAEAFF. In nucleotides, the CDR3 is TGTGCCGCTGGCCTCGGGGGGGCTGAAGCTTTCTTT.

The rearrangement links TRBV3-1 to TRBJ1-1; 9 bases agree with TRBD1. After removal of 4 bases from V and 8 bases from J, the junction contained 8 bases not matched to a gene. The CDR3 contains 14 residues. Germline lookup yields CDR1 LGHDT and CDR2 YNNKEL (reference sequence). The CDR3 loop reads CASSPTDRGREAFF. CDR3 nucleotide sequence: TGTGCCAGCAGCCCAACGGACAGGGGAAGGGAAGCTTTCTTT.